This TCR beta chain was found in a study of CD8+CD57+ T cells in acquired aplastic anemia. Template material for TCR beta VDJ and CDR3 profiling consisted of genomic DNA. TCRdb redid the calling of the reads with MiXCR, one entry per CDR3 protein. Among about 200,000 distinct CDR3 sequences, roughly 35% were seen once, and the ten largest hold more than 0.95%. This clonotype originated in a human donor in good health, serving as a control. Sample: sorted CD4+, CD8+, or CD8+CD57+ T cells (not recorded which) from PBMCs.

CDR3 DNA: TGTGCCAGCTCACCAGAGCAGACCACCGGGGAGCTGTTTTTT. Protein: CASSPEQTTGELFF. The chain couples TRBV18 to TRBJ2-2; D unresolved. The CDR3 totals 14 residues. V was clipped by 2 bases and J by 4 bases, with 8 bases between them. From germline, CDR1 is KGHSH and CDR2 LQKENI.